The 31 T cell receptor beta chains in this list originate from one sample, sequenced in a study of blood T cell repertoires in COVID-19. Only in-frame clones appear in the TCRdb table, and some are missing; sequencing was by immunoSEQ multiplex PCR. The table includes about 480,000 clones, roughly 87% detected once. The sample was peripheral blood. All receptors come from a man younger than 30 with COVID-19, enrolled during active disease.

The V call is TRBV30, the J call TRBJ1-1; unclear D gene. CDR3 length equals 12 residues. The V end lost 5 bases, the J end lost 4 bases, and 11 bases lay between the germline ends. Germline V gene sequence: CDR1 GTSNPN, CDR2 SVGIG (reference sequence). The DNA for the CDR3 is TGTGCCTGGCATGGTGGAGGCACTGAAGCTTTCTTT. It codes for CAWHGGGTEAFF. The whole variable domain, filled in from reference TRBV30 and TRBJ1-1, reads SQTIHQWPATLVQPVGSPLSLECTVEGTSNPNLYWYRQAAGRGLQLLFYSVGIGQISSEVPQNLSASRPQDRQFILSSKKLLLSDSGFYLCAWHGGGTEAFFGQGTRLTVV.

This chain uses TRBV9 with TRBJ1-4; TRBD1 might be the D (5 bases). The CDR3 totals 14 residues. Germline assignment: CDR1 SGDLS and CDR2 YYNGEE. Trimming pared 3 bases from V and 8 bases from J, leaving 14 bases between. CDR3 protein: CASSARGGGEKLFF. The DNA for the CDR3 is TGTGCCAGCAGCGCTCGGGGCGGAGGGGAAAAACTGTTTTTT. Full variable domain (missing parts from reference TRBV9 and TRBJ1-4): DSGVTQTPKHLITATGQRVTLRCSPRSGDLSVYWYQQSLDQGLQFLIQYYNGEERAKGNILERFSAQQFPDLHSELNLSSLELGDSALYFCASSARGGGEKLFFGSGTQLSVL.

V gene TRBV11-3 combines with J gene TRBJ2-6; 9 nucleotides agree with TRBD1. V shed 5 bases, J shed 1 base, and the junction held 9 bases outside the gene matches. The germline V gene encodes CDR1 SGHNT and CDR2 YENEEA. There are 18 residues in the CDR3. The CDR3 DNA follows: TGTGCCAGCAGCCTTAGCCCGGGACAGGGATCTGGGGCCAACGTCCTGACTTTC. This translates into CASSLSPGQGSGANVLTF.

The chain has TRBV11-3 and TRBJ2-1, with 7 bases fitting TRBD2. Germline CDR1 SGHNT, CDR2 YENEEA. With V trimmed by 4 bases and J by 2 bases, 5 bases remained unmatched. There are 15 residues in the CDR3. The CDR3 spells CASSYPRGAYNEQFF. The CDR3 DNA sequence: TGTGCCAGCAGCTATCCCCGGGGGGCCTACAATGAGCAGTTCTTC.

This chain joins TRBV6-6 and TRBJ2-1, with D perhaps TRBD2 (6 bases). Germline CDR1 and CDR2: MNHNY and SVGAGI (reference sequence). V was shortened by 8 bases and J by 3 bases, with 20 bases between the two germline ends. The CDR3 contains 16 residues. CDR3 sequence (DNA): TGTGCCAGCGTTTTACACCGGGAGAATGGCTACAATGAGCAGTTCTTC. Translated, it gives CASVLHRENGYNEQFF.

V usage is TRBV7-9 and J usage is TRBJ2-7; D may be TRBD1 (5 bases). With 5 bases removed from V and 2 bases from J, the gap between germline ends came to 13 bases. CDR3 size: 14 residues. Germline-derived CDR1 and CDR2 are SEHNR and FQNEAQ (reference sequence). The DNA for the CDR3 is TGTGCCAGCAGCACCCCTCCAGGGCCCTACGAGCAGTACTTC. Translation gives CASSTPPGPYEQYF.

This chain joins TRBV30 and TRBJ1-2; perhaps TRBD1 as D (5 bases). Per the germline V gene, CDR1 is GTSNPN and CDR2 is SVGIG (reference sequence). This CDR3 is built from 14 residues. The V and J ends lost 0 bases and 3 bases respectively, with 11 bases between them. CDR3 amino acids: CAWSVWGGDYGYTF. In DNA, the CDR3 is TGTGCCTGGAGTGTTTGGGGAGGGGACTATGGCTACACCTTC.

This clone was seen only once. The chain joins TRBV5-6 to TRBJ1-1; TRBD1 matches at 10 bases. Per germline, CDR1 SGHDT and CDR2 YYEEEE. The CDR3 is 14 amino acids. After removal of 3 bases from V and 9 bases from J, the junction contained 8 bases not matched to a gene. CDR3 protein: CASSWGQGQGKAFF. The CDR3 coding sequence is TGTGCCAGCAGCTGGGGACAGGGGCAGGGTAAAGCTTTCTTT.

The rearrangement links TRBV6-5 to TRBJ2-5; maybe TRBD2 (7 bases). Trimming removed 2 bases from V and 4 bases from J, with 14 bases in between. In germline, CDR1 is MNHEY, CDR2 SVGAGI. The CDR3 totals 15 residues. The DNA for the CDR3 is TGTGCCAGCAGTTACCGGGGGGCGTTAATAGAGACCCAGTACTTC. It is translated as CASSYRGALIETQYF.

CDR3 loop: CASSQEIRSRPLHF. In nucleotides, the CDR3 is TGCGCCAGCAGCCAAGAGATCAGATCTCGACCCCTCCACTTT. The chain has TRBV4-1 and TRBJ1-6; D uncertain. The germline V and J ends were trimmed by 0 bases and 12 bases, with 12 bases remaining between them. The CDR3 totals 14 residues. Germline V gives CDR1 MGHRA, CDR2 YSYEKL.

The CDR3 region is CASSGGTSGNEQFF. As DNA, the CDR3 is TGCGCCAGCAGCGGGGGGACTAGCGGAAATGAGCAGTTCTTC. This chain uses TRBV5-1 with TRBJ2-1; 11 positions match TRBD2. Germline V gives CDR1 SGHRS, CDR2 YFSETQ. V trimming: 4 bases; J trimming: 7 bases; junction bases outside the gene matches: 4. The CDR3 is made up of 14 amino acids.

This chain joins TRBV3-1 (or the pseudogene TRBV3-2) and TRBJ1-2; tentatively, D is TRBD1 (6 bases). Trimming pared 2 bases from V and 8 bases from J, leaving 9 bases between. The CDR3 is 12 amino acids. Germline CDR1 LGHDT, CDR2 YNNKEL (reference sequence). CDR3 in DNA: TGTGCCAGCAGCCAATCAGGGGCCGGCTACACCTTC. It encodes CASSQSGAGYTF.

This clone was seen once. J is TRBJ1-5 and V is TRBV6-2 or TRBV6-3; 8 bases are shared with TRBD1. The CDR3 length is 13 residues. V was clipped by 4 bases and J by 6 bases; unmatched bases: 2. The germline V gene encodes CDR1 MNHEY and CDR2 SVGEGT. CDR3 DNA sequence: TGTGCCAGCAGTTCAGGGGGCGGTCAGCCCCAGCATTTT. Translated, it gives CASSSGGGQPQHF.

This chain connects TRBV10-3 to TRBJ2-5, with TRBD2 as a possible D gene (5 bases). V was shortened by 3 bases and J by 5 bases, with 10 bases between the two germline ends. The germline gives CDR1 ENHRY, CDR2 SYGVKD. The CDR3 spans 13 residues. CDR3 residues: CAISDGERETQYF. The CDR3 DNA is TGTGCCATCAGTGACGGGGAGAGGGAGACCCAGTACTTC.

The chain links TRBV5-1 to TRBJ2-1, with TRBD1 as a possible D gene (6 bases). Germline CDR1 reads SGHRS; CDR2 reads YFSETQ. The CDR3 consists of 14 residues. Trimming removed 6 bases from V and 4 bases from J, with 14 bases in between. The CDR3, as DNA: TGCGCCAGCAACCGGGACACCGTGTACAATGAGCAGTTCTTC. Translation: CASNRDTVYNEQFF.

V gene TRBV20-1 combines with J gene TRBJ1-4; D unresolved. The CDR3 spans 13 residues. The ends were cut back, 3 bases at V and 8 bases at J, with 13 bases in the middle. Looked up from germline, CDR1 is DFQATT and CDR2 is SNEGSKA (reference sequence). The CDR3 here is CSASEAPVEKLFF. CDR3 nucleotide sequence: TGCAGTGCTAGTGAGGCACCCGTGGAAAAACTGTTTTTT.

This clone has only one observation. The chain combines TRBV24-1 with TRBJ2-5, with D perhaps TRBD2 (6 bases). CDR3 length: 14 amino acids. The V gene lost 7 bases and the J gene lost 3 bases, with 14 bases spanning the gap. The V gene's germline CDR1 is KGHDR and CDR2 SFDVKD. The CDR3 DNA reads TGTGCCACCAGCGACCGCGGGACGAAAGAGACCCAGTACTTC. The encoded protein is CATSDRGTKETQYF.

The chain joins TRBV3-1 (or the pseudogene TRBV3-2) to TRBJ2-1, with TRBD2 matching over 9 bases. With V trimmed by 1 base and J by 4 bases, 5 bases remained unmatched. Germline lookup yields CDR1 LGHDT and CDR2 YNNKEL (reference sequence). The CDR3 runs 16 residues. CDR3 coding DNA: TGTGCCAGCAGCCAAGTAGCGGGAGCATCATACAATGAGCAGTTCTTC. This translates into CASSQVAGASYNEQFF.

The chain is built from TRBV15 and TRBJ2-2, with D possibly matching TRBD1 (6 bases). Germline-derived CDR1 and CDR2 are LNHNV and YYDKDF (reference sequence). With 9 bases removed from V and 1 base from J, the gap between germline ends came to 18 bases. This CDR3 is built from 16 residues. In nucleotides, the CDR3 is TGTGCCACGGAACTAGACAGGACCAAGAACACCGGGGAGCTGTTTTTT. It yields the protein CATELDRTKNTGELFF.

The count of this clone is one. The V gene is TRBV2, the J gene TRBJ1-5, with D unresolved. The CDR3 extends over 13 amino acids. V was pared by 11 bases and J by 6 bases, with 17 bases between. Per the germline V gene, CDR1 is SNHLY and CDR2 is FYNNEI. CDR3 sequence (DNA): TGTGCCTCCCAGGTGGGTGTTGGTCAGCCCCAGCATTTT. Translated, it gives CASQVGVGQPQHF.

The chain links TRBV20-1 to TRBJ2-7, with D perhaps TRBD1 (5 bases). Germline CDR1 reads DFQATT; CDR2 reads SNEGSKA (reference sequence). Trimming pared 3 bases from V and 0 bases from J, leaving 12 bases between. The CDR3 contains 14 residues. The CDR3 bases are TGCAGTGCTAGTAACAGGCTGAGCTCCTACGAGCAGTACTTC. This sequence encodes CSASNRLSSYEQYF.

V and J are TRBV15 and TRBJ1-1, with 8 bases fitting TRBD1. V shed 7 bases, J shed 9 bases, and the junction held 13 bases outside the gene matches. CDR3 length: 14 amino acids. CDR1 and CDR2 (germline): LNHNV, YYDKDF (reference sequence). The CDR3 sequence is CATNPGGQGAKAFF. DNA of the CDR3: TGTGCCACCAACCCGGGGGGCCAGGGGGCAAAAGCTTTCTTT.

The DNA for the CDR3 is TGTGCCAGCGGCAGGGACACTGAAGCTTTCTTT. This sequence encodes CASGRDTEAFF. This sequence joins TRBV2 and TRBJ1-1, with a weak D call TRBD1 (5 bases). Germline values: CDR1 SNHLY, CDR2 FYNNEI. There are 11 residues in the CDR3. Trimming removed 8 bases from V and 3 bases from J, with 7 bases in between.

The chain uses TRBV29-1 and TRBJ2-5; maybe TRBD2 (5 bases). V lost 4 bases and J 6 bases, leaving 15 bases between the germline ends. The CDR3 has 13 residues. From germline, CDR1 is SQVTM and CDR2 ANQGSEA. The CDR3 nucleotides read TGCAGCGTTGTACTTTTGACTAAAAAGACCCAGTACTTC. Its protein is CSVVLLTKKTQYF. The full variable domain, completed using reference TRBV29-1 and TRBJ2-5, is SAVISQKPSRDICQRGTSLTIQCQVDSQVTMMFWYRQQPGQSLTLIATANQGSEATYESGFVIDKFPISRPNLTFSTLTVSNMSPEDSSIYLCSVVLLTKKTQYFGPGTRLLVL.

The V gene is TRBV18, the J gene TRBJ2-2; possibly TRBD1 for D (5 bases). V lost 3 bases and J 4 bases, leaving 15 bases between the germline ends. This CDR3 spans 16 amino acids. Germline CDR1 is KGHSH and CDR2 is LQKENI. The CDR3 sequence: CASSPLTASSTGELFF. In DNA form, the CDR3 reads TGTGCCAGCTCACCTTTGACAGCCTCGAGCACCGGGGAGCTGTTTTTT.

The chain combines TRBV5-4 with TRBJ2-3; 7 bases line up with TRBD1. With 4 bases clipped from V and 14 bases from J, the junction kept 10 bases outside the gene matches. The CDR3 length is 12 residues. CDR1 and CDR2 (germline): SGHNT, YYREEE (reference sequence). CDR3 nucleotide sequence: TGTGCCAGCAGCACACGACAGGGCTCCGTGTATTTT. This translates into CASSTRQGSVYF.

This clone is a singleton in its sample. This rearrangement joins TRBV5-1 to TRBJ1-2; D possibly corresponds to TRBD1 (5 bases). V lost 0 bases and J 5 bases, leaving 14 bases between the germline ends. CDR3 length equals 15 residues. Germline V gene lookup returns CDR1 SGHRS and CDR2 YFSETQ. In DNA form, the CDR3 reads TGCGCCAGCAGCTTGGGGGACCCCGGGAGGTATGGCTACACCTTC. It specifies CASSLGDPGRYGYTF.

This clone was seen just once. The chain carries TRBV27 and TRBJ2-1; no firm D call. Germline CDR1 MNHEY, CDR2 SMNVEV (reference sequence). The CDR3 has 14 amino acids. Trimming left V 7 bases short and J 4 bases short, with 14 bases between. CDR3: CASTDTVTYNEQFF. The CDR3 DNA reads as TGTGCCAGCACCGATACAGTTACATACAATGAGCAGTTCTTC.

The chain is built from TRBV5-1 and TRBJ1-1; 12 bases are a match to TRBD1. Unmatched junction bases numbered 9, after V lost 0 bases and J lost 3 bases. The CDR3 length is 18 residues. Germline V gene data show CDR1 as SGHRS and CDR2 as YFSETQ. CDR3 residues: CASSLVPRDRGLDTEAFF. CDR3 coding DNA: TGCGCCAGCAGCTTGGTTCCCCGGGACAGGGGGCTGGACACTGAAGCTTTCTTT. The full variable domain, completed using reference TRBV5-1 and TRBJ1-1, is KAGVTQTPRYLIKTRGQQVTLSCSPISGHRSVSWYQQTPGQGLQFLFEYFSETQRNKGNFPGRFSGRQFSNSRSEMNVSTLELGDSALYLCASSLVPRDRGLDTEAFFGQGTRLTVV.

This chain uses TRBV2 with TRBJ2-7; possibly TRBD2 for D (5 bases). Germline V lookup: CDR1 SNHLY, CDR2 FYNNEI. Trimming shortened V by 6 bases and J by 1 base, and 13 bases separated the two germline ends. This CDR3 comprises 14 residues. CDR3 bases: TGTGCCAGCAGGGATCTGGGCGGGTCCTACGAGCAGTACTTC. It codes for CASRDLGGSYEQYF.

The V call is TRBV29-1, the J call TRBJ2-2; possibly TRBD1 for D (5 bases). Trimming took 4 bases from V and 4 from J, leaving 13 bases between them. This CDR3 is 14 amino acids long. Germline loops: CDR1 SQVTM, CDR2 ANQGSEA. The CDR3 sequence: CSVVGAGSTGELFF. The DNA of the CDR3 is TGCAGCGTTGTAGGGGCCGGTAGCACCGGGGAGCTGTTTTTT.